These 18 T cell receptor beta chains originate from one sample sequenced in a study of CD8 T cells in ankylosing spondylitis. Study conclusions and caveats: Ankylosing spondylitis blood seemed to carry a telltale TCR beta motif made of fewer than 10 highly homologous variants.

For these receptors, no antigen is known. TCRdb used MiXCR to reprocess the 5' RACE reads, holding one entry per CDR3 protein. The table records 450,000 to 550,000 distinct CDR3 sequences, approximately 5% of them present only once. Sequenced: blood, either unsorted or a sorted T cell fraction (not recorded which). The receptors shown here come from a male donor with ankylosing spondylitis.

This clonotype was detected many times. V is TRBV10-3 and J is TRBJ2-5, with D tentatively TRBD2 (6 bases). The CDR3 spans 16 residues. Looked up from germline, CDR1 is ENHRY and CDR2 is SYGVKD. V shed 6 bases and J shed 5 bases, with 22 bases lying between them. The CDR3 coding sequence is TGTGCCATCAGCTCACAAGGCCTAGATGGGGGGGAGACCCAGTACTTC. It encodes CAISSQGLDGGETQYF.

This clonotype was recorded many times. J is TRBJ2-3 and V is TRBV20-1; 7 bases agree with TRBD1. Germline loops: CDR1 DFQATT, CDR2 SNEGSKA (reference sequence). CDR3 size: 13 residues. V lost 2 bases to trimming and J lost 4 bases; unmatched junction nucleotides: 3. CDR3 loop: CSARHRGADTQYF. The DNA of the CDR3 is TGCAGTGCTAGACACAGGGGAGCAGATACGCAGTATTTT.

This clonotype was recorded many times. The CDR3 spells CASSFSETEQYF. CDR3 bases: TGCGCCAGCAGCTTTTCCGAGACAGAGCAGTACTTC. The chain links TRBV5-1 to TRBJ2-7, with D unclear. The germline CDR1 and CDR2 sequences are SGHRS and YFSETQ. V lost 2 bases and J lost 7, with 10 bases in between. The CDR3 extends over 12 amino acids.

This clonotype was seen at least ten times. The chain employs TRBV27 and TRBJ1-1, with 10 bases that match TRBD1. V gave up 4 bases and J gave up 1 base; unmatched junction bases: 3. This CDR3 comprises 15 residues. The germline V gene has CDR1 MNHEY and CDR2 SMNVEV (reference sequence). In DNA, the CDR3 is TGTGCCAGCAGTTCACGACAGGGGGCGAACACTGAAGCTTTCTTT. It codes for CASSSRQGANTEAFF.

This clonotype was counted many times. The chain links TRBV20-1 to TRBJ2-7; the D gene is possibly TRBD1 (6 bases). Per germline, CDR1 DFQATT and CDR2 SNEGSKA (reference sequence). This CDR3 has 11 amino acids. CDR3 sequence (DNA): TGCAACTCTGGGGACACCTACGAGCAGTACTTC. This translates into CNSGDTYEQYF.

This clonotype was detected many times. This chain links TRBV12-3 or TRBV12-4 with TRBJ1-5; no definite D call. V dropped 5 bases and J dropped 2 bases, with 13 bases sitting between them. This CDR3 has 15 amino acids. The CDR3 here is CASSRVDFGNQPQHF. In DNA form, the CDR3 reads TGTGCCAGCAGTCGAGTGGACTTCGGCAATCAGCCCCAGCATTTT.

This clonotype was observed a handful of times. The chain is built from TRBV27 and TRBJ2-7, with 9 bases fitting TRBD1. Germline V gene sequence: CDR1 MNHEY, CDR2 SMNVEV (reference sequence). CDR3 length: 12 residues. Trimming cost V 9 bases and J 6 bases; bases outside gene matches: 6. The DNA for the CDR3 is TGTGCCAGTGGGACAGGGTCGTCCGAGCAGTACTTC. Protein sequence: CASGTGSSEQYF.

The chain uses TRBV20-1 and TRBJ2-3; D unclear. The CDR3 spans 19 residues. The germline gives CDR1 DFQATT, CDR2 SNEGSKA (reference sequence). The V and J ends lost 4 bases and 2 bases respectively, with 28 bases between them. The CDR3: CSATPNRITTKTSTDTQYF. The CDR3 bases are TGCAGTGCTACCCCGAACAGAATAACTACTAAAACCTCCACAGATACGCAGTATTTT.

This clonotype appeared a few times. The chain is built from TRBV6-2 or TRBV6-3 and TRBJ2-1, with D perhaps given as TRBD1 or TRBD2 (6 bases each). The V end was cut by 8 bases, the J end by 8 bases, with 19 bases between. The CDR3 loop spans 14 amino acids. CDR1 and CDR2 (germline): MNHEY, SVGEGT. The CDR3 is CASGRGETTHEQFF. The CDR3 region has the DNA TGTGCCAGCGGTAGGGGGGAGACAACCCATGAGCAGTTCTTC.

The genes are TRBV20-1 and TRBJ2-1; TRBD2 matches at 7 bases. CDR3 length equals 14 residues. Looked up from germline, CDR1 is DFQATT and CDR2 is SNEGSKA (reference sequence). V lost 5 bases and J lost 3; bases outside the gene matches: 7. The CDR3: CSAPPAGNYNEQFF. CDR3 DNA sequence: TGCAGTGCTCCCCCAGCGGGGAACTACAATGAGCAGTTCTTC.

This clonotype was seen repeatedly, ten times or more. The V gene is TRBV7-2, the J gene TRBJ1-3; a weak D match, TRBD1 (5 bases). V lost 5 bases to trimming and J lost 7 bases, with 12 bases between them. Germline V gene data show CDR1 as SGHTA and CDR2 as FQGNSA. The CDR3 is made up of 13 amino acids. The CDR3 is CASSTLEGNTIYF. Here the CDR3 DNA reads TGTGCCAGCAGCACATTGGAGGGGAACACCATATATTTT.

This clonotype was found many times. This chain links TRBV24-1 with TRBJ1-1; 9 bases are a match to TRBD1. Germline loops: CDR1 KGHDR, CDR2 SFDVKD. This CDR3 is built from 14 residues. V shed 6 bases, J shed 5 bases, and the junction held 6 bases outside the gene matches. The CDR3 loop reads CATSRGQGTTEAFF. For the CDR3, the DNA is TGTGCCACCAGTCGGGGACAGGGAACGACTGAAGCTTTCTTT.

This clonotype came up many times. This chain joins TRBV4-3 and TRBJ2-7; D ambiguous. Germline CDR1 reads LGHNA; CDR2 reads YSLEER. CDR3 length equals 14 residues. The V end lost 0 bases, the J end lost 3 bases, and 9 bases lay between the germline ends. The CDR3 region is CASSQDRGNYEQYF. The CDR3 region has the DNA TGCGCCAGCAGCCAAGATAGAGGCAACTACGAGCAGTACTTC.

The table lists this clonotype with a few counts. J is TRBJ2-7 and V is TRBV7-2; D gene uncertain. This CDR3 is 14 amino acids long. The V and J ends lost 0 bases and 1 base respectively, with 7 bases between them. From germline, CDR1 is SGHTA and CDR2 FQGNSA. In nucleotides, the CDR3 is TGTGCCAGCAGCTTAGCTCCCACTTCCTACGAGCAGTACTTC. Amino acid sequence: CASSLAPTSYEQYF. Looking up the rest from reference TRBV7-2 and TRBJ2-7 gives the full variable domain: GAGVSQSPSNKVTEKGKDVELRCDPISGHTALYWYRQSLGQGLEFLIYFQGNSAPDKSGLPSDRFSAERTGGSVSTLTIQRTQQEDSAVYLCASSLAPTSYEQYFGPGTRLTVT.

This clonotype was recorded many times. V usage is TRBV7-2 and J usage is TRBJ1-6, with TRBD1 as a possible D gene (6 bases). V was clipped by 2 bases and J by 7 bases, with 12 bases between them. Per the germline V gene, CDR1 is SGHTA and CDR2 is FQGNSA. The CDR3 sequence is 15 residues long. The CDR3 reads CASSLLGADNSPLHF. In nucleotides, the CDR3 is TGTGCCAGCAGCTTATTGGGGGCCGACAATTCACCCCTCCACTTT.

This clonotype was observed at least ten times. This chain links TRBV29-1 with TRBJ2-7, with 9 bases identical to TRBD1. The CDR3 sequence is 13 residues long. The germline V gene encodes CDR1 SQVTM and CDR2 ANQGSEA. V was clipped by 7 bases and J by 4 bases; unmatched bases: 8. The CDR3 DNA sequence: TGCAGCGCAAGGACAGGGGTCGGGTACGAGCAGTACTTC. Amino acids: CSARTGVGYEQYF.

This clonotype was counted at least ten times. The V call is TRBV6-2 or TRBV6-3, the J call TRBJ1-1; possible D gene TRBD1, 5 bases. The germline gives CDR1 MNHEY, CDR2 SVGEGT. Trimming stripped 4 bases from V and 1 base from J, with 16 bases between. The CDR3 has 16 amino acids. CDR3: CASSSWGKGPNTEAFF. The DNA for the CDR3 is TGTGCCAGCAGTTCCTGGGGGAAAGGCCCGAACACTGAAGCTTTCTTT.

This chain joins TRBV5-6 and TRBJ2-3; maybe TRBD1 (6 bases). V lost 0 bases and J 2 bases, leaving 10 bases between the germline ends. Per germline, CDR1 SGHDT and CDR2 YYEEEE. The CDR3 is 15 amino acids. The CDR3 loop reads CASSLVTGDTDTQYF. The CDR3 region has the DNA TGTGCCAGCAGCTTGGTGACAGGCGACACAGATACGCAGTATTTT. Looking up the rest from reference TRBV5-6 and TRBJ2-3 gives the full variable domain: DAGVTQSPTHLIKTRGQQVTLRCSPKSGHDTVSWYQQALGQGPQFIFQYYEEEERQRGNFPDRFSGHQFPNYSSELNVNALLLGDSALYLCASSLVTGDTDTQYFGPGTRLTVL.